Below, one T cell receptor (beta chain) is given with its context. Its antigen is still unknown. The CDR3 has 15 amino acids. J gave up 8 bases and V 7 bases, and 9 bases lay outside the gene matches. Per germline, CDR1 SNHLY and CDR2 FYNNEI. 60 Vbeta and 13 Jbeta primers were used in PCR. The protocol was immunoSEQ multiplex PCR, while the TCRdb copy is restricted to in-frame clones and leaves out a portion. In the table there are 150,000 or so clones, over 60% of which are singletons. These donors, healthy bone marrow donors, were studied. The entry originates in a study of cytomegalovirus exposure and HLA in healthy donors. About the research overall: T cells numbering approximately 170 million yielded some 110 million unique TCR beta sequences in an earlier analysis.

Study findings and constraints: Later analysis showed TCR association rates varying by HLA locus, highest for DRB1 and lowest for HLA-C. Exclusion applied to some V segments, including TRBV6-2 and TRBV6-3, as they were indistinguishable.

The gene calls are TRBV2 and TRBJ2-1; 12 positions agree with TRBD1. The sample was PBMCs. This TCR was sampled from a woman between 18 and 30 years old in good health and CMV-seronegative. The DNA for the CDR3 is TGTGCCAGCATGTTGCGGGACAGGGGGCCGGATGAGCAGTTCTTC. Residues: CASMLRDRGPDEQFF.